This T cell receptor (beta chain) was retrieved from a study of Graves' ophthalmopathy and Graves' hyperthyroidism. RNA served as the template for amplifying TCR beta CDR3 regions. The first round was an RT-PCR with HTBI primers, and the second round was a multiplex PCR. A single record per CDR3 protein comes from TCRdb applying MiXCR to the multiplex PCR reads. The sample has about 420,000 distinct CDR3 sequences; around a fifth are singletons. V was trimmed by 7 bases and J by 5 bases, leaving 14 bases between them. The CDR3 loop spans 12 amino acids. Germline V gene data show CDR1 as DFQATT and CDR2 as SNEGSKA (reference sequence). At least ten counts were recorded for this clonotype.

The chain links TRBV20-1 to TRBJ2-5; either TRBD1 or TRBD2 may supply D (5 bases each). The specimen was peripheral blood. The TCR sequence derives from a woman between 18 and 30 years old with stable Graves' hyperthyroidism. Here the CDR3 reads CSGSTGRETQYF. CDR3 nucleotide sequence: TGCAGTGGATCCACGGGACGGGAGACCCAGTACTTC.